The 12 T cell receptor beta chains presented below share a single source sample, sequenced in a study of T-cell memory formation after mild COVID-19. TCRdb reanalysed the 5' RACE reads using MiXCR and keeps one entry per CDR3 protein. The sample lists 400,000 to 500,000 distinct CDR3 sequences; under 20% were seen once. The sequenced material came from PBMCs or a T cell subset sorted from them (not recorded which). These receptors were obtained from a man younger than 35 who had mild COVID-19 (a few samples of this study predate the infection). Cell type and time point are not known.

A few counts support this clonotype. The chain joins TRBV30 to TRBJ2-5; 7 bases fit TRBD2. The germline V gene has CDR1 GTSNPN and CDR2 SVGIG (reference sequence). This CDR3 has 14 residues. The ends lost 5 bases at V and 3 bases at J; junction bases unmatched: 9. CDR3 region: CAWADWGGEETQYF. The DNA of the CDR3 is TGTGCCTGGGCGGATTGGGGGGGGGAAGAGACCCAGTACTTC. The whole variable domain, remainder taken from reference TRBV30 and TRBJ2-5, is SQTIHQWPATLVQPVGSPLSLECTVEGTSNPNLYWYRQAAGRGLQLLFYSVGIGQISSEVPQNLSASRPQDRQFILSSKKLLLSDSGFYLCAWADWGGEETQYFGPGTRLLVL.

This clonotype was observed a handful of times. The CDR3: CASSPTGTEGAQYF. For the CDR3, the DNA is TGTGCCAGCAGCCCTACCGGGACAGAGGGGGCCCAGTACTTC. The chain has TRBV12-3 or TRBV12-4 and TRBJ2-5, with 7 bases fitting TRBD1. This CDR3 region has 14 residues. V was pared by 6 bases and J by 9 bases, with 13 bases of the junction left unmatched.

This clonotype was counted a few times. In nucleotides, the CDR3 is TGTGCCATCAGTAAGACAGGGGGCGTAAACAATGAGCAGTTCTTC. This gives the protein CAISKTGGVNNEQFF. This chain connects TRBV10-3 to TRBJ2-1; TRBD1 matches 10 bases. The CDR3 is 15 residues long. CDR1 and CDR2 from the germline V gene are ENHRY and SYGVKD. The ends lost 5 bases at V and 5 bases at J; junction bases unmatched: 6.

The CDR3 nucleotides read TGTGCCAGCAGTAAACGACAGGGGGGGAATCAGCCCCAGCATTTT. Residues: CASSKRQGGNQPQHF. The rearrangement uses TRBV6-2 or TRBV6-3 and TRBJ1-5; TRBD1 matches at 9 bases. The V gene end was trimmed by 5 bases and the J gene end by 4 bases; junction bases not matched to a gene: 6. Germline assignment: CDR1 MNHEY and CDR2 SVGEGT. The CDR3 contains 15 residues.

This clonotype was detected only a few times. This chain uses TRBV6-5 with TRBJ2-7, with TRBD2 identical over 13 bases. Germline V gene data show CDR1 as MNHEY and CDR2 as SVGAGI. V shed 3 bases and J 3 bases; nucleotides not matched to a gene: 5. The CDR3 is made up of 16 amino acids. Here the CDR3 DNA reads TGTGCCAGCAGTTATGGCGGGACTAGCGGGGTCTACGAGCAGTACTTC. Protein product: CASSYGGTSGVYEQYF.

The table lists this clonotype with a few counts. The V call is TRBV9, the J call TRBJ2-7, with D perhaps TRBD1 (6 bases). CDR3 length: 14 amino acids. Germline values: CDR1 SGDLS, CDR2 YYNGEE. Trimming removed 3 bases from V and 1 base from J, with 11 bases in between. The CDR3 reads CASSATGTSYEQYF. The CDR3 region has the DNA TGTGCCAGCAGCGCGACAGGAACGTCCTACGAGCAGTACTTC.

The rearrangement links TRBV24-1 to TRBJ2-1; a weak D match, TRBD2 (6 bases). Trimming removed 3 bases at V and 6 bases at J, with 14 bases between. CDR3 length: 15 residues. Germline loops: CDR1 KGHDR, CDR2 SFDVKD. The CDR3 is CATSDHGGVGNEQFF. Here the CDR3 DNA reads TGTGCCACCAGTGATCATGGAGGGGTAGGCAATGAGCAGTTCTTC.

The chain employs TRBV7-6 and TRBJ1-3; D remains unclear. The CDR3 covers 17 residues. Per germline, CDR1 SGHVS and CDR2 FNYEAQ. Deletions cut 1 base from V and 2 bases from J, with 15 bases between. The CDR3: CASSLEGRIRAGNTIYF. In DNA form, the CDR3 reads TGTGCCAGCAGCTTAGAGGGAAGAATCCGGGCTGGAAACACCATATATTTT. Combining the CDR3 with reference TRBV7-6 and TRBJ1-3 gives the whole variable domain GAGVSQSPRYKVTKRGQDVALRCDPISGHVSLYWYRQALGQGPEFLTYFNYEAQQDKSGLPNDRFSAERPEGSISTLTIQRTEQRDSAMYRCASSLEGRIRAGNTIYFGEGSWLTVV.

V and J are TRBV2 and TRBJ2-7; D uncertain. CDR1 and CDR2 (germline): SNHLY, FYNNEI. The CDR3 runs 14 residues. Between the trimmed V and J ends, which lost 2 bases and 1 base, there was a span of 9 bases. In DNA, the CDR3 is TGTGCCAGCAGTGAACTGGGATGGTCCTACGAGCAGTACTTC. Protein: CASSELGWSYEQYF.

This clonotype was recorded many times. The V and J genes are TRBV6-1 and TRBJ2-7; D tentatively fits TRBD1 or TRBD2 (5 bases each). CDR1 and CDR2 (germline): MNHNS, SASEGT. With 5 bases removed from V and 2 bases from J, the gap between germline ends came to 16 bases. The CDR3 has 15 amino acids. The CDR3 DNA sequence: TGTGCCAGCAGTAACCCCCGGGACGGACCCTACGAGCAGTACTTC. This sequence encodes CASSNPRDGPYEQYF.

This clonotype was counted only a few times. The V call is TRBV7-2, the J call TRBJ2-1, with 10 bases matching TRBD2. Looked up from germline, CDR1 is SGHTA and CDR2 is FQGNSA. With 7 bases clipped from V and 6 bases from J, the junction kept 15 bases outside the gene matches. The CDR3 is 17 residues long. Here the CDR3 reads CASIASRGLAELNEQFF. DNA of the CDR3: TGTGCCAGCATCGCAAGCCGAGGACTAGCGGAACTCAATGAGCAGTTCTTC.

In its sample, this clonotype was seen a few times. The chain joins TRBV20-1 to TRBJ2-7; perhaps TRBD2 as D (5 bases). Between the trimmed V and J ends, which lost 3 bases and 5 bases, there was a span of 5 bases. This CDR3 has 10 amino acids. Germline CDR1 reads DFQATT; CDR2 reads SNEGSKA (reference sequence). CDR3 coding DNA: TGCAGTGCTAGGAGGGACGAGCAGTACTTC. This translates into CSARRDEQYF.